Below, one TCR beta chain is given with its context. This clone occurred once. Its antigen is still unknown. Base qualities are not recorded, but no much larger clone differs from it by a single base. TCRbeta CDR3 regions were amplified from genomic DNA by means of the immunoSEQ Assay, a bias-controlled multiplex PCR. In the paper's pipeline: Nucleated cell counts per sample were estimated from amplification of reference gene primers within the assay. To quantify the absolute abundance of each unique TCRbeta CDR3 rearrangement, sequence reads were collapsed and filtered. For each sample, productive Simpson clonality was calculated by taking the square root of Simpson's diversity index across productive rearrangements. Sourced from immuneACCESS, this table was stored by TCRdb with only in-frame sequences that have V and J called. A share of the clones is absent; for the studies checked, an unresolved V gene accounts for under half, and the remainder has no known explanation. V, J and clone size were drawn from that table, and D and trimming were deduced from the DNA. Present in this sample are around 210,000 clones, around 89% of which were seen just once. About 8.1% of the sample is taken by the ten largest.

The CDR3, cysteine through phenylalanine, is 15 amino acids long. Only CDR3 DNA is held: 45 bases, read in frame from base 1. V is reduced by 6 bases and J by 0 bases, leaving a spacing of 9 bases between them. The CDR1 and CDR2 encoded by the germline V gene (reference sequence) are MNHEY and SMNVEV. These data originate in a study of blood T cell repertoires in COVID-19 (dated by TCRdb to the early 2020s). Notes on the research overall: Samples from collaborators originated in the United States, Italy and Spain and spanned both the acute and convalescent phases of COVID-19. The material from the prospective study consisted of cDNA or gDNA derived from T cells, B-cell-depleted T cells, or PBMCs. The dataset comprised deeply sampled blood TCRbeta repertoires from subjects exposed to, actively infected with, or recovered from COVID-19. The repertoires were released in a freely available public database meant as a resource for research on the immune response to SARS-CoV-2. Samples came from the ongoing ImmuneRACE study (first 160 participants) plus 1,254 subjects from 6 global collaborators. Where available, HLA class I and class II types were obtained from metadata supplied by the sample provider rather than from assay-based typing. Nearly every sample came with metadata listing a de-identified subject ID, COVID-19 status, age in years and sex. The full study reports these points: Clinical and demographic metadata were provided uncurated, with the amount varying by source and participant.

Participants in the prospective study were enrolled through a virtual design, were aged roughly 18 to 100 years, and lived in 24 United States geographic areas. To assign participants to cohorts, the prospective study relied on clinical history that participants themselves reported in a screening survey and a study questionnaire. For ImmuneRACE Cohort 3, a participant was defined as recovered based on two consecutive negative NP/OP PCR tests, clearance by a healthcare professional, or resolution of symptoms. In the prospective study, mobile phlebotomists collected whole blood, serum and a nasopharyngeal or oropharyngeal swab from each participant. Prospective study participants could optionally give additional blood draws and questionnaires over an approximately 2-month period. Prospective study blood samples were shipped either frozen or at room temperature before DNA extraction.

The TCR sequence derives from a woman under 30 who had recovered from COVID-19. The sequence joins TRBV27 to TRBJ2-6; TRBD2 could be the D gene, as 6 bases match. Sequenced material: PBMCs or T cells enriched from blood (not recorded which). The CDR3 amino acid sequence is: CASSETSSGANVLTF. The nucleotide sequence reads as follows: TGTGCCAGCAGCGAGACTAGCTCTGGGGCCAACGTCCTGACTTTC.